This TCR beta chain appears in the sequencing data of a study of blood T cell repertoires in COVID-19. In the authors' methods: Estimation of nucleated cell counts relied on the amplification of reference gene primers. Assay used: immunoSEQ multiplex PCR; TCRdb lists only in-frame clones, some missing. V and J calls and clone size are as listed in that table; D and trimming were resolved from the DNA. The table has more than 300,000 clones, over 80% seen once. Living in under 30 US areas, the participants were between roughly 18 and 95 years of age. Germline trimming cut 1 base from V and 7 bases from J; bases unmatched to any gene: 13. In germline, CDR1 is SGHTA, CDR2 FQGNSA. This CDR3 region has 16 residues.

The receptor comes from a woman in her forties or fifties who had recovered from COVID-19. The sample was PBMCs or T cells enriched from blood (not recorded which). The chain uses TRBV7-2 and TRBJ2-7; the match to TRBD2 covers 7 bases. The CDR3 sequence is CASSLGLAALTGEQYF. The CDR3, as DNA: TGTGCCAGCAGCTTAGGTCTAGCGGCCCTCACGGGTGAGCAGTACTTC.